What follows are 27 T cell receptor beta chains derived from one specimen sequenced in a study of cytomegalovirus exposure and HLA in healthy donors. A multiplex PCR was run with 60 Vbeta primers and 13 Jbeta primers. The protocol was immunoSEQ multiplex PCR, while the TCRdb copy is restricted to in-frame clones and leaves out a portion. This table holds approximately 160,000 clones, 60% to 85% found once. Sequenced: PBMCs. All receptors come from a woman in her thirties or forties in good health and CMV-seropositive.

The V and J genes are TRBV19 and TRBJ1-5; possibly TRBD1 for D (6 bases). Germline-derived CDR1 and CDR2 are LNHDA and SQIVND (reference sequence). This CDR3 is built from 14 residues. The germline V and J ends were trimmed by 3 bases and 2 bases, with 8 bases remaining between them. The CDR3 reads CASSMGAGNQPQHF. In DNA, the CDR3 is TGTGCCAGTAGTATGGGGGCTGGCAATCAGCCCCAGCATTTT.

With regard to this clone: The junction and the germline gene differ at one end; a read error may be behind it. The V gene is TRBV5-4, the J gene TRBJ1-1, with 9 bases aligning to TRBD1. The germline V gene has CDR1 SGHNT and CDR2 YYREEE (reference sequence). This CDR3 region has 14 residues. CDR3 nucleotide sequence: TGTGCCAGCAGTTTGGGACAGGGAATCACTGAAGCTTTCTTT. This encodes CASSLGQGITEAFF.

The V gene is TRBV28, the J gene TRBJ2-1; 9 bases map to TRBD2. Germline lookup yields CDR1 MDHEN and CDR2 SYDVKM. The CDR3 has 15 amino acids. Trimming cost V 1 base and J 8 bases; bases outside gene matches: 6. DNA of the CDR3: TGTGCCAGCAGTTTATTGCGGGGGGGCTTGGATGAGCAGTTCTTC. Translating it yields CASSLLRGGLDEQFF.

The rearrangement links TRBV7-9 to TRBJ1-5; 8 bases align to TRBD1. The CDR3 spans 16 residues. After removal of 1 base from V and 5 bases from J, the junction contained 7 bases not matched to a gene. Germline V gene data show CDR1 as SEHNR and CDR2 as FQNEAQ (reference sequence). CDR3: CASSLGARGLYQPQHF. The CDR3 region has the DNA TGTGCCAGCAGCTTAGGGGCCAGGGGGCTTTATCAGCCCCAGCATTTT.

This clone was recorded once. The chain uses TRBV19 and TRBJ2-1, with TRBD2 matching 8 bases. This CDR3 has 14 amino acids. CDR1 is LNHDA and CDR2 is SQIVND in the germline V gene (reference sequence). Unmatched junction bases numbered 4, after V lost 5 bases and J lost 4 bases. CDR3 sequence: CASSSRGVYNEQFF. Here the CDR3 DNA reads TGTGCCAGTAGTTCGCGGGGGGTTTACAATGAGCAGTTCTTC.

The V gene is TRBV30, the J gene TRBJ1-2; D gene uncertain. The germline V gene encodes CDR1 GTSNPN and CDR2 SVGIG (reference sequence). The CDR3 is 12 residues long. V gave up 0 bases and J gave up 4 bases, with 6 bases separating them. This CDR3 is CAWSVHSYGYTF. The CDR3 nucleotides read TGTGCCTGGAGTGTACACAGCTATGGCTACACCTTC. Full variable domain (remainder filled in from reference TRBV30 and TRBJ1-2): SQTIHQWPATLVQPVGSPLSLECTVEGTSNPNLYWYRQAAGRGLQLLFYSVGIGQISSEVPQNLSASRPQDRQFILSSKKLLLSDSGFYLCAWSVHSYGYTFGSGTRLTVV.

The J gene is TRBJ2-1, the V gene TRBV9; 8 nucleotides agree with TRBD2. The germline gives CDR1 SGDLS, CDR2 YYNGEE. V was pared by 0 bases and J by 9 bases, with 5 bases of the junction left unmatched. The CDR3 totals 14 residues. The CDR3 DNA follows: TGTGCCAGCAGCGTAGACCACCGGGAGGGTGAGCAGTTCTTC. Encoded protein: CASSVDHREGEQFF.

The chain uses TRBV10-3 and TRBJ2-7; the D is unclear. Per germline, CDR1 ENHRY and CDR2 SYGVKD. This CDR3 is 14 amino acids long. V lost 11 bases and J lost 2, with 19 bases in between. The CDR3, as DNA: TGTGCCGCATCTTCGGGTAGAGAGGCCTACGAGCAGTACTTC. The encoded protein is CAASSGREAYEQYF.

The chain carries TRBV15 and TRBJ2-3; the match to TRBD2 covers 11 bases. Trimming at V came to 5 bases and at J to 2 bases, leaving 12 bases not matched to a gene. The CDR3 loop spans 18 amino acids. Looked up from germline, CDR1 is LNHNV and CDR2 is YYDKDF (reference sequence). For the CDR3, the DNA is TGTGCCACCAGCGTCGACCTGACTAGCGGGATTGACACAGATACGCAGTATTTT. Translated: CATSVDLTSGIDTDTQYF.

The CDR3 DNA follows: TGTGCCAGCAGCCTCACCGGGACAGAGAACACTGAAGCTTTCTTT. Its protein is CASSLTGTENTEAFF. This sequence joins TRBV9 and TRBJ1-1, with 7 nucleotides matching TRBD1. The V segment lost 4 bases and the J segment 1 base; nucleotides outside the gene matches: 7. Germline V gives CDR1 SGDLS, CDR2 YYNGEE. This CDR3 has 15 amino acids.

The chain uses TRBV30 and TRBJ2-3; TRBD2 agrees at 8 bases. Germline V gives CDR1 GTSNPN, CDR2 SVGIG (reference sequence). The CDR3 is made up of 14 amino acids. Germline trimming cut 0 bases from V and 6 bases from J; bases unmatched to any gene: 5. In DNA form, the CDR3 reads TGTGCCTGGAGTGTGTCGGGGGGGCCTGATACGCAGTATTTT. This codes for CAWSVSGGPDTQYF.

The genes are TRBV6-1 and TRBJ1-5, with 7 positions matching TRBD1. V trimming: 3 bases; J trimming: 2 bases; junction bases outside the gene matches: 4. This CDR3 has 15 amino acids. CDR1 and CDR2 (germline): MNHNS, SASEGT. The chain's CDR3 is CASSENRGRNQPQHF. CDR3 coding DNA: TGTGCCAGCAGTGAGAACAGGGGCCGCAATCAGCCCCAGCATTTT.

The rearrangement joins TRBV29-1 to TRBJ1-1; D unresolved. CDR3 length equals 12 residues. CDR1 SQVTM and CDR2 ANQGSEA come from the germline V gene. V was cut by 2 bases and J by 3 bases, with 7 bases left in between. This CDR3 is CSVENADTEAFF. In DNA, the CDR3 is TGCAGCGTTGAAAATGCGGACACTGAAGCTTTCTTT.

This clone was seen a few times. V usage is TRBV27 and J usage is TRBJ2-5, with unresolved D. The CDR3 runs 14 residues. Trimming took off 5 bases at V and 5 bases at J, with 15 bases between the two ends. Per the germline V gene, CDR1 is MNHEY and CDR2 is SMNVEV (reference sequence). In DNA, the CDR3 is TGTGCCAGCAGTCCTACTCGGGTCGGGGAGACCCAGTACTTC. Its protein is CASSPTRVGETQYF.

CDR3 sequence (DNA): TGCGCCAGCAGCTTGGGGGTCGGGGTTTCTACTAATGAAAAACTGTTTTTT. It specifies CASSLGVGVSTNEKLFF. This chain uses TRBV5-1 with TRBJ1-4; D not certain. Trimming removed 0 bases at V and 2 bases at J, with 14 bases between. Germline lookup yields CDR1 SGHRS and CDR2 YFSETQ. The CDR3 has 17 amino acids.

The chain uses TRBV5-1 and TRBJ2-5; 11 nucleotides align to TRBD2. The CDR3 spans 15 residues. The ends lost 0 bases at V and 5 bases at J; junction bases unmatched: 3. Germline CDR1 and CDR2: SGHRS and YFSETQ. CDR3 nucleotides: TGCGCCAGCAGCTTGGGAGCTAGCGGGGGGGAGACCCAGTACTTC. Its protein is CASSLGASGGETQYF.

The chain has TRBV25-1 and TRBJ2-3; D unresolved. In germline, CDR1 is MGHDK, CDR2 SYGVNS. The CDR3 has 13 residues. The germline V and J ends were trimmed by 1 base and 10 bases, with 12 bases remaining between them. The CDR3 DNA follows: TGTGCCAGCAGTGAATCAGAGACCCGGGCGCAGTATTTT. Amino acid sequence: CASSESETRAQYF.

This clone appeared a single time. The chain uses TRBV5-1 and TRBJ1-2; 10 nucleotides match TRBD1. V gave up 4 bases and J gave up 5 bases; unmatched junction bases: 14. CDR1 and CDR2 from the germline V gene are SGHRS and YFSETQ. The CDR3 consists of 17 residues. The CDR3 region has the DNA TGCGCCAGCAGCCCGACCGGGACAGGGGTTATTAATTATGGCTACACCTTC. This sequence encodes CASSPTGTGVINYGYTF.

The chain is built from TRBV27 and TRBJ1-5; a weak D match, TRBD1 (5 bases). V lost 3 bases to trimming and J lost 7 bases, with 19 bases between them. This CDR3 has 16 amino acids. Germline lookup yields CDR1 MNHEY and CDR2 SMNVEV (reference sequence). In DNA, the CDR3 is TGTGCCAGCAGTTTCAACTCGGGGGTCCTGGGGCAGCCCCAGCATTTT. The encoded protein is CASSFNSGVLGQPQHF.

V is TRBV2 and J is TRBJ1-1; TRBD1 is a possible D gene (5 bases). V dropped 7 bases and J dropped 3 bases, with 12 bases sitting between them. The CDR3 is 13 amino acids. From germline, CDR1 is SNHLY and CDR2 FYNNEI. The chain's CDR3 is CASTGVSDTEAFF. Written as DNA, the CDR3 is TGTGCCAGCACGGGGGTATCGGACACTGAAGCTTTCTTT.

V usage is TRBV6-5 and J usage is TRBJ1-6, with D hard to call. The CDR3 consists of 12 residues. The V gene's germline CDR1 is MNHEY and CDR2 SVGAGI. V was pared by 6 bases and J by 10 bases, with 10 bases between. This CDR3 reads CASRDIGSPLHF. Here the CDR3 DNA reads TGTGCCAGCAGAGACATAGGCTCACCCCTCCACTTT.

The V call is TRBV7-3, the J call TRBJ2-5; D is possibly TRBD2 (5 bases). CDR1 is SGHTA, CDR2 FQGTGA, per germline. V lost 4 bases and J lost 5, with 14 bases in between. This CDR3 spans 14 amino acids. The CDR3 protein is CASSSGSQRETQYF. The CDR3 nucleotides read TGTGCCAGCAGCTCCGGATCCCAGCGGGAGACCCAGTACTTC.

CDR3 amino acids: CASSAQQGFGEAFF. CDR3 bases: TGTGCCAGCAGCGCGCAGCAGGGTTTTGGTGAAGCTTTCTTT. The chain joins TRBV9 to TRBJ1-1, with a tentative D call TRBD1 (5 bases). V lost 3 bases and J 7 bases, leaving 16 bases between the germline ends. Germline lookup yields CDR1 SGDLS and CDR2 YYNGEE. There are 14 residues in the CDR3.

V gene TRBV19 combines with J gene TRBJ1-5; 8 bases are shared with TRBD1. CDR1 LNHDA and CDR2 SQIVND come from the germline V gene (reference sequence). Germline trimming cut 6 bases from V and 2 bases from J; bases unmatched to any gene: 12. The CDR3 has 17 residues. The CDR3 coding sequence is TGTGCCAGTAGCATACTGAGGGCAGGGGGCGGCAATCAGCCCCAGCATTTT. Its protein product is CASSILRAGGGNQPQHF.

The V and J genes are TRBV30 and TRBJ2-5, with 11 bases matching TRBD2. The CDR3 sequence is 18 residues long. J was trimmed by 5 bases and V by 2 bases; bases with no gene match: 16. Germline lookup yields CDR1 GTSNPN and CDR2 SVGIG (reference sequence). The chain's CDR3 is CAWSLPSGGLRVGETQYF. The CDR3 DNA reads as TGTGCCTGGAGTCTCCCTAGCGGGGGGCTCCGAGTGGGGGAGACCCAGTACTTC.

This clone came up many times. The chain has TRBV19 and TRBJ2-6; TRBD2 aligns across 7 bases. This CDR3 is 18 amino acids long. Losses at the gene ends were 5 bases for V and 0 bases for J; bases not matched to a gene: 10. Germline V gives CDR1 LNHDA, CDR2 SQIVND (reference sequence). CDR3 nucleotides: TGTGCCAGTAGTCTCGGGGAGGGCCCGATCTCTGGGGCCAACGTCCTGACTTTC. Amino acid sequence: CASSLGEGPISGANVLTF. Together with reference TRBV19 and TRBJ2-6, the CDR3 gives the full variable domain: DGGITQSPKYLFRKEGQNVTLSCEQNLNHDAMYWYRQDPGQGLRLIYYSQIVNDFQKGDIAEGYSVSREKKESFPLTVTSAQKNPTAFYLCASSLGEGPISGANVLTFGAGSRLTVL.

This clone came up a few times. The gene calls are TRBV19 and TRBJ2-5; TRBD2 might be the D (6 bases). CDR1 is LNHDA and CDR2 is SQIVND in the germline V gene (reference sequence). This CDR3 contains 13 residues. Trimming took 3 bases from V and 5 from J, leaving 10 bases between them. The CDR3 DNA is TGTGCCAGTAGTATGGTTCTAGCGGAGACCCAGTACTTC. Encoded protein: CASSMVLAETQYF.